This T cell receptor beta chain was observed in a study of blood T cell repertoires in COVID-19. Study background: The origin of the acute and convalescent COVID-19 samples was the United States, Italy and Spain. From T cells, B-cell-depleted T cells, or PBMCs came the material, which was cDNA or gDNA.

Using immunoSEQ multiplex PCR, the repertoire was profiled, and TCRdb retains in-frame clones only, with some absent. This sample yields some 150,000 clones, of which around nine tenths are seen a single time; roughly a tenth belongs to the top ten. Germline lookup yields CDR1 LGHDT and CDR2 YNNKEL (reference sequence). With V trimmed by 3 bases and J by 7 bases, 9 bases remained unmatched. The CDR3 length is 15 residues. The sample taken for sequencing was peripheral blood. The chain employs TRBV3-1 (or the pseudogene TRBV3-2) and TRBJ1-3; 7 nucleotides line up with TRBD1. This receptor was obtained from a man aged 50-60 years with active or convalescent COVID-19. CDR3: CASSHTSTGRNTIYF. CDR3 in DNA: TGTGCCAGCAGCCACACTTCGACAGGGAGGAACACCATATATTTT.